This entry is about one TCR beta chain. The data belong to a study of cytomegalovirus exposure and HLA in healthy donors. Vbeta (60) and Jbeta (13) primers were used in the PCR. Sequenced by immunoSEQ multiplex PCR; TCRdb stores in-frame clones only, minus some. The sample has some 200,000 clones; 75% to 80% are singletons. V was clipped by 4 bases and J by 6 bases; unmatched bases: 11. This CDR3 has 14 residues. Germline V CDR1 and CDR2: SQVTM, ANQGSEA. The source material was PBMCs. The chain is built from TRBV29-1 and TRBJ2-5; TRBD1 matches at 7 bases. This TCR was sampled from a female donor in good health and CMV-seronegative. Here the CDR3 reads CSVAVGRTGKTQYF. CDR3 nucleotides: TGCAGCGTTGCCGTGGGGCGGACAGGAAAGACCCAGTACTTC. The whole variable domain, filled in from reference TRBV29-1 and TRBJ2-5, reads SAVISQKPSRDICQRGTSLTIQCQVDSQVTMMFWYRQQPGQSLTLIATANQGSEATYESGFVIDKFPISRPNLTFSTLTVSNMSPEDSSIYLCSVAVGRTGKTQYFGPGTRLLVL.